This T cell receptor (beta chain) was recorded in a study of post-analysis software for immune sequencing data. Overall study context: As for disease course, relapsing-remitting, secondary progressive and progressive-relapsing multiple sclerosis were all included. Study-level points and caveats: Samples from one preparation batch, clustered by F measure, grouped strongly together. Patients used about five TRBV segments, including TRBV5-6, TRBV5-1 and TRBV20-1, more often than controls.

TCR beta libraries were prepared from cDNA with unique molecular identifiers. One entry per CDR3 protein, called by TCRdb with MiXCR from the PCR reads. Of approximately 400,000 distinct CDR3 sequences detected, about a third appear once; the ten largest clones hold around an eighth. As regards this clonotype: The antigen is undetermined.

The V end was cut by 1 base, the J end by 4 bases, with 8 bases between. Looked up from germline, CDR1 is SGHRS and CDR2 is YFSETQ. The CDR3 runs 13 residues. This chain connects TRBV5-1 to TRBJ1-1; D remains ambiguous. The sample comprised blood. This receptor was taken from a girl aged 5 to 17 with multiple sclerosis. The CDR3 protein is CASSLPSLTEAFF. The CDR3 DNA follows: TGCGCCAGCAGCTTGCCCAGCCTCACTGAAGCTTTCTTT.